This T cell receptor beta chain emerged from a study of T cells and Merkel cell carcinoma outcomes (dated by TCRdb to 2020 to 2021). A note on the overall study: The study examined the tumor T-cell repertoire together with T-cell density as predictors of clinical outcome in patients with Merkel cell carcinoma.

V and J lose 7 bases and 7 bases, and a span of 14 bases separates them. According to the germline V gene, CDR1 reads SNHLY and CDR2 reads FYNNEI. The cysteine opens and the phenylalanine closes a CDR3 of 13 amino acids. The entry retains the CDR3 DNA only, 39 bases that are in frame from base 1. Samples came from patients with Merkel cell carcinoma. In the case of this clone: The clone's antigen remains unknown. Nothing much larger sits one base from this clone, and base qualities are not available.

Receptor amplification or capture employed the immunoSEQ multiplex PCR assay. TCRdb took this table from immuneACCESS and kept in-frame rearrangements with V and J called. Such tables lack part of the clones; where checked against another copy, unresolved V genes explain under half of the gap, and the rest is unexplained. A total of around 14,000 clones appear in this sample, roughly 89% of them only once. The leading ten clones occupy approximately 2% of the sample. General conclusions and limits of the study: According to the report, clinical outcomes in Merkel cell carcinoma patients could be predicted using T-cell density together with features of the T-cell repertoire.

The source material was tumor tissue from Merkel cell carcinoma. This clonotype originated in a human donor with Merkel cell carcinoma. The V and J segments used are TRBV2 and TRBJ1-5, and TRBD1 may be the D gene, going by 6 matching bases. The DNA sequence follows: TGTGCCAGCAATTATACAGGGATCCAGCCCCAGCATTTT. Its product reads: CASNYTGIQPQHF.